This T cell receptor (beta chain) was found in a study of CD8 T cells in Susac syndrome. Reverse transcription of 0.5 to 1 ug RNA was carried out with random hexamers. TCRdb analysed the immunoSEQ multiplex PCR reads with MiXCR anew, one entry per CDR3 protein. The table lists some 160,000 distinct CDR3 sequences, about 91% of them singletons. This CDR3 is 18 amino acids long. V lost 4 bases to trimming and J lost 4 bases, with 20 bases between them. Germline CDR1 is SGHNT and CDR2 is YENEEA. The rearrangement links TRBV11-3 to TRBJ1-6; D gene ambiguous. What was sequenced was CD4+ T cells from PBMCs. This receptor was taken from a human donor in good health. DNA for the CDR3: TGTGCCAGCAGCTCATGGGGTCCCGATTGCTTTTATAATTCACCCCTCCACTTT. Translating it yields CASSSWGPDCFYNSPLHF.